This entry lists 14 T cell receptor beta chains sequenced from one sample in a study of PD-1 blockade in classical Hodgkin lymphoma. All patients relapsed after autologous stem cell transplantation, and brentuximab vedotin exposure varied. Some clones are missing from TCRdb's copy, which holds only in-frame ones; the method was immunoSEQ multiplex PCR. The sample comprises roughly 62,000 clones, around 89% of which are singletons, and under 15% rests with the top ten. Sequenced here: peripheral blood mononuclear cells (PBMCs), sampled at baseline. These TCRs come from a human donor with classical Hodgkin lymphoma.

This chain's CDR3 is CASNPLRPLNYGYTF. The CDR3 region has the DNA TGTGCCAGTAACCCCCTACGACCCCTGAACTATGGCTACACCTTC. This rearrangement joins TRBV19 to TRBJ1-2; D uncertain. V was cut by 7 bases and J by 2 bases, with 17 bases left in between. Per germline, CDR1 LNHDA and CDR2 SQIVND (reference sequence). The CDR3 length is 15 residues.

The CDR3 region has the DNA TGTGCCTGGAGAGGAGCAGCGAACTACGAGCAGTACTTC. Its translation: CAWRGAANYEQYF. The chain uses TRBV30 and TRBJ2-7; no definite D call. The V end was cut by 3 bases, the J end by 3 bases, with 12 bases between. Germline V gives CDR1 GTSNPN, CDR2 SVGIG (reference sequence). The CDR3 extends over 13 amino acids.

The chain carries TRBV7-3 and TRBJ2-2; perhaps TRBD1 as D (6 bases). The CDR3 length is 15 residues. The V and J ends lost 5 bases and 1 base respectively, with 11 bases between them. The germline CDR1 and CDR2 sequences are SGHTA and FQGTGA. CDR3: CASSPGQKNTGELFF. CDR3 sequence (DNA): TGTGCCAGCAGCCCAGGACAGAAGAACACCGGGGAGCTGTTTTTT.

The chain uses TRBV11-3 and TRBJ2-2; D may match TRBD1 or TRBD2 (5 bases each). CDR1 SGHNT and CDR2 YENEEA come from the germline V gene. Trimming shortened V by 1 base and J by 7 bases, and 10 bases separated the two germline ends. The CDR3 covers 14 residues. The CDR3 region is CASSLAGQDGELFF. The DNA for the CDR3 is TGTGCCAGCAGCTTAGCGGGGCAGGACGGGGAGCTGTTTTTT.

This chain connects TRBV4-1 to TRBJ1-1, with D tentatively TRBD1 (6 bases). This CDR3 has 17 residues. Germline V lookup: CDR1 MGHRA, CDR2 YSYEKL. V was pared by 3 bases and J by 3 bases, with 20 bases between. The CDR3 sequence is CASSHPRAGARDTEAFF. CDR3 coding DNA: TGCGCCAGCAGCCACCCCCGGGCGGGGGCGCGGGACACTGAAGCTTTCTTT.

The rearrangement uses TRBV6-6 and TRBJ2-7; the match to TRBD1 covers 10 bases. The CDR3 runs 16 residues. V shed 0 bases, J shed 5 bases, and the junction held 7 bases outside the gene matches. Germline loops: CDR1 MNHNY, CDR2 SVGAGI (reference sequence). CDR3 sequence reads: CASSYSPGTGVDEQYF. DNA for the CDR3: TGTGCCAGCAGTTACTCCCCCGGGACAGGGGTGGACGAGCAGTACTTC.

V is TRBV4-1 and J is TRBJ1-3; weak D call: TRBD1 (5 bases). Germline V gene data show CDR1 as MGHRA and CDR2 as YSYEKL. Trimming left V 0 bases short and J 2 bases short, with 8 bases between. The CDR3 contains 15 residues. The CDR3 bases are TGCGCCAGCAGCCAAGATCCAGGGACTGGAAACACCATATATTTT. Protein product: CASSQDPGTGNTIYF.

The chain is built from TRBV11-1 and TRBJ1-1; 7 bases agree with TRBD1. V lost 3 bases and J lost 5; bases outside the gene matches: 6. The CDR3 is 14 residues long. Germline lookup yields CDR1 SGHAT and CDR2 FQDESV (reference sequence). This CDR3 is CASSFRQGGTEAFF. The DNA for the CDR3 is TGTGCCAGCAGCTTCCGACAGGGCGGGACTGAAGCTTTCTTT.

As DNA, the CDR3 is TGTGCCAGCAGTACCTGGTGGAACAATCAGCCCCAGCATTTT. This translates into CASSTWWNNQPQHF. The chain employs TRBV28 and TRBJ1-5; D unresolved. The CDR3 is made up of 14 amino acids. Germline CDR1 MDHEN, CDR2 SYDVKM. V lost 5 bases and J 3 bases, leaving 11 bases between the germline ends.

The CDR3, as DNA: TGTGCCAGCAGTCCCTCGAACCTTAATGAAAAACTGTTTTTT. It codes for CASSPSNLNEKLFF. The gene calls are TRBV28 and TRBJ1-4; D is uncertain. The CDR3 is made up of 14 amino acids. Germline CDR1 and CDR2: MDHEN and SYDVKM. V gave up 5 bases and J gave up 4 bases, with 11 bases separating them.

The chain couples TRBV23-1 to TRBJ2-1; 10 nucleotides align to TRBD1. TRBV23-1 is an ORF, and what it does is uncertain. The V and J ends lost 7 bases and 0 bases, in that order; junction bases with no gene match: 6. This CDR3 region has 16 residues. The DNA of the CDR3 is TGCGCCAGCATGGGACAGGGGCCCGACTCCTACAATGAGCAGTTCTTC. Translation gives CASMGQGPDSYNEQFF.

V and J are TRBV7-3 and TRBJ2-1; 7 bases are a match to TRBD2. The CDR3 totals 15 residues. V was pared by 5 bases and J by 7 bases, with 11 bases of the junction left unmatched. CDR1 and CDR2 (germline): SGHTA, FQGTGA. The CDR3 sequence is CASSPQGLRSNEQFF. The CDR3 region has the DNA TGTGCCAGCAGCCCCCAGGGACTACGATCTAATGAGCAGTTCTTC.

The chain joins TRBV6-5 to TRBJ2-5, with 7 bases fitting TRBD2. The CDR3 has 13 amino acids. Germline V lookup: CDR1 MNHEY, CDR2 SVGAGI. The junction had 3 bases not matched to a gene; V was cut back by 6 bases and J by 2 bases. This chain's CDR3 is CASRSSGQETQYF. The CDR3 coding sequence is TGTGCCAGCAGATCTAGCGGTCAAGAGACCCAGTACTTC.

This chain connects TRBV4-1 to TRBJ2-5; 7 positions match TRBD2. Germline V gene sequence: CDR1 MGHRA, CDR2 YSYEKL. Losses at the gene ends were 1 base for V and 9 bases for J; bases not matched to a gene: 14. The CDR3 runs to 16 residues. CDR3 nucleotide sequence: TGCGCCAGCAGCCAAGCGAAGCGGGGCCTTGGTTGGGCCCAGTACTTC. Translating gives CASSQAKRGLGWAQYF.